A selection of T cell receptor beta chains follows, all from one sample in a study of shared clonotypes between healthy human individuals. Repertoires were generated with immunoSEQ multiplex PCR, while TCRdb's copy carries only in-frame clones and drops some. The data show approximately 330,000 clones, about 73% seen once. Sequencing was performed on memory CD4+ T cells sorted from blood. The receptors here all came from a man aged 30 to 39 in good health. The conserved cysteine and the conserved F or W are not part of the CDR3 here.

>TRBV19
ASSASNRASPQH
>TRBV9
ASSVMGEGTDTQY
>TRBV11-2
ASRHSRRPSEQF
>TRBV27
ASSSPGRRGNYEQY
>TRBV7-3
ASSVGPAGRETQY
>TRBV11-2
ASSLDLPRSYEQY
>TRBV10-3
AINGPDRTDTQY
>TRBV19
ASRGVREKGGYEQY
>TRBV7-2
ASRGTSGGQETQY
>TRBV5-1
ASSLGSGIGGELF
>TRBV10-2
ASRPAPDLANNEQF
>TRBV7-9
ASSLIDTQY
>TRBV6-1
ASSAGTTNYGYT
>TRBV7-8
ASSLGPEQY
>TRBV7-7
ASSLASGTISLQETQY
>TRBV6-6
ASSTQPSYEQY
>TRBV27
ASSHLTGISGTDTQY
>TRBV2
ASGENRIWREQY
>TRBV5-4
ASIPGQGSYEQY
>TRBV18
ASSPPANEQF
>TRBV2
ASSVTARIYEQY
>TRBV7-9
ASSWGNREQY
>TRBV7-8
ASKKTFQGNYEQY
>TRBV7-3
ASSSDRGSYNEQF
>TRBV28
ASSSGQGRGHEQY
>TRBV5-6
ASSLGATLAKNIQY
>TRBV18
ASSLQGISNNQPQH
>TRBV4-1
ASSQGPRSEQY
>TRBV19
ASSIDGTSGKF
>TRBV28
ASSLTPMTDEQF
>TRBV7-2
ASSPEVENIQY
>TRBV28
ASSLFSLAGGREQY
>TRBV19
ASRLLAGEGNEQF
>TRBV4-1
ASSQGYEGGVEQF
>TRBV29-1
SVAGLADLTDTQY
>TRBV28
ASSLTPDTQY
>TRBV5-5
ASSGRVGGRPATNEKLF
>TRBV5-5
ASSLDQNTDTQY
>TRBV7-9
ASSIGTGIGDTIY
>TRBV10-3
AISASGTTTGELF
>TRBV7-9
ASSSREFNTEAF
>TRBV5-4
ASSLVFTDTQY
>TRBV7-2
ASRPRFEAQGSNEKLF
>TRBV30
AWRPRDLAYEQY
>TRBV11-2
ASSPDGRGGLEKLF
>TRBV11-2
ASSPQGNRFETQY
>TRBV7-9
ASSFYRQGVPGANVLT
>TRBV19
ASSIWGVIGGNEQF
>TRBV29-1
SVAPGQGII
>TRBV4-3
ASSFSSMFYEQY
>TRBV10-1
ATSLRPESEQY
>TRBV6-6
ASSYLAGPYEQY
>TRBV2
ASALRKTRSYNEQF
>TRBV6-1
ASRIDRSTDTQY
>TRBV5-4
ASSLGGQGSHEQF
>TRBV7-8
ASSLFSRSSAGVNEQF
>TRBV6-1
ASSESTSGRNEQF